One and the same sample provided the 6 T cell receptor beta chains below, sequenced in a study of response to subunit inactivated influenza vaccine. TCRdb reprocessed the RT-PCR reads via MiXCR and lists one record per CDR3 protein. The data hold approximately 530,000 distinct CDR3 sequences, with approximately 7.6% observed a single time. The source material was PBMCs from blood, sampled about 24 months after vaccination. Source of these receptors: a man between 50 and 75 years old who received an inactivated influenza vaccine.

With respect to this clonotype: A much larger clone differs by one base, so this may be a read error. The V and J genes are TRBV4-2 and TRBJ1-6; D gene uncertain. The CDR3 sequence is 13 residues long. The V and J ends lost 5 bases and 7 bases respectively, with 9 bases between them. CDR1 is LGHNA and CDR2 is YNFKEQ in the germline V gene. CDR3 sequence: CASSTRLNSPLHF. CDR3 bases: TGTGCCAGCAGCACCAGGCTGAATTCACCCCTCCACTTT.

The table lists this clonotype with a few counts. The V gene is TRBV19, the J gene TRBJ2-3; no definite D call. Germline CDR1 LNHDA, CDR2 SQIVND (reference sequence). Trimming took 3 bases from V and 3 from J, leaving 7 bases between them. The CDR3 covers 13 residues. The CDR3 loop reads CASSMRMTDTQYF. DNA of the CDR3: TGTGCCAGTAGTATGAGGATGACAGATACGCAGTATTTT.

This clonotype was picked up many times. The chain is built from TRBV5-6 and TRBJ2-3; D unclear. V was shortened by 4 bases and J by 2 bases, with 11 bases between the two germline ends. CDR3 length equals 14 residues. CDR1 SGHDT and CDR2 YYEEEE come from the germline V gene. CDR3 sequence (DNA): TGTGCCAGCAGCCAGCGCTTTTCCACAGATACGCAGTATTTT. Its translation is CASSQRFSTDTQYF. The full variable domain, rest sourced from reference TRBV5-6 and TRBJ2-3, is DAGVTQSPTHLIKTRGQQVTLRCSPKSGHDTVSWYQQALGQGPQFIFQYYEEEERQRGNFPDRFSGHQFPNYSSELNVNALLLGDSALYLCASSQRFSTDTQYFGPGTRLTVL.

This clonotype has more than one count but fewer than ten. This chain connects TRBV7-8 to TRBJ2-3, with a tentative D call TRBD1 (5 bases). V lost 5 bases, J lost 6 bases, and 15 bases lay in between. The V gene's germline CDR1 is SGHVS and CDR2 FQNEAQ. The CDR3 is 14 residues long. The CDR3 nucleotides read TGTGCCAGCAGCATCAGGGCTTATGGGGATACGCAGTATTTT. Its protein is CASSIRAYGDTQYF.

This clonotype has ten or more counts. This chain uses TRBV5-1 with TRBJ2-1, with TRBD2 identical over 9 bases. J gave up 5 bases and V 4 bases, and 19 bases lay outside the gene matches. CDR3 length: 19 amino acids. Germline V gene lookup returns CDR1 SGHRS and CDR2 YFSETQ. The CDR3 protein is CASSQRGTLAGVGDNEQFF. The CDR3 nucleotides are TGCGCCAGCAGCCAGAGGGGAACTTTAGCGGGAGTGGGAGACAATGAGCAGTTCTTC. Variable domain in full (rest from reference TRBV5-1 and TRBJ2-1): KAGVTQTPRYLIKTRGQQVTLSCSPISGHRSVSWYQQTPGQGLQFLFEYFSETQRNKGNFPGRFSGRQFSNSRSEMNVSTLELGDSALYLCASSQRGTLAGVGDNEQFFGPGTRLTVL.

This clonotype was recorded at least ten times. This chain joins TRBV30 and TRBJ2-2, with D perhaps matching TRBD2 (6 bases). V was shortened by 5 bases and J by 3 bases, with 13 bases between the two germline ends. The CDR3 is made up of 14 amino acids. Germline assignment: CDR1 GTSNPN and CDR2 SVGIG (reference sequence). CDR3 DNA: TGTGCCTGGTCCCAGGGCGGGGACACCGGGGAGCTGTTTTTT. It yields the protein CAWSQGGDTGELFF.